The 25 T cell receptor beta chains in this list originate from one sample, sequenced in a study of T cells in Graves' hyperthyroidism and ophthalmopathy. Amplified TCR beta CDR3 regions derived from RNA transcripts. A set of HTBI primers served as the primers for a first-round RT-PCR of the TCR CDR3. TCRdb independently ran MiXCR on the multiplex PCR reads; one entry per CDR3 protein. The top ten hold roughly 7.7% of the sample, which has under 450,000 distinct CDR3 sequences, more than 15% seen once. Material for sequencing was blood. These receptors all stem from a woman younger than 35 with Graves' hyperthyroidism.

This clonotype showed up just a few times. The V call is TRBV12-3 or TRBV12-4, the J call TRBJ1-2; 7 nucleotides align to TRBD1. J lost 2 bases, V lost 6 bases, and 6 bases had no gene match. The CDR3 is made up of 14 amino acids. The CDR3 coding sequence is TGTGCCAGCAGGACGACAGGGACCAACTATGGCTACACCTTC. This sequence encodes CASRTTGTNYGYTF.

This clonotype was seen more than once but under ten times. The chain recombines TRBV4-1 with TRBJ1-5, with D unresolved. From germline, CDR1 is MGHRA and CDR2 YSYEKL. Trimming took 0 bases from V and 0 from J, leaving 12 bases between them. The CDR3 covers 17 residues. As DNA, the CDR3 is TGCGCCAGCAGCCAAGATACGGGCTCCTATAGCAATCAGCCCCAGCATTTT. Amino acids: CASSQDTGSYSNQPQHF.

The V call is TRBV14, the J call TRBJ1-2; D is unresolved. The CDR3 is made up of 12 amino acids. V gave up 8 bases and J gave up 8 bases, with 15 bases separating them. Germline V gene lookup returns CDR1 SGHDN and CDR2 FVKESK. The CDR3 protein is CASRAAKSGYTF. The CDR3 region has the DNA TGTGCCAGCCGGGCGGCCAAGAGCGGCTACACCTTC.

V and J are TRBV5-1 and TRBJ2-1; D might be TRBD2 (5 bases). From germline, CDR1 is SGHRS and CDR2 YFSETQ. With 5 bases removed from V and 4 bases from J, the gap between germline ends came to 10 bases. The CDR3 is 13 residues long. The CDR3 DNA reads TGCGCCAGCAGTTCAAGCGGTTACAATGAGCAGTTCTTC. It is translated as CASSSSGYNEQFF.

This clonotype was detected only a few times. V usage is TRBV7-8 and J usage is TRBJ2-5, with D tentatively TRBD1 or TRBD2 (5 bases each). With 1 base removed from V and 5 bases from J, the gap between germline ends came to 17 bases. The CDR3 extends over 16 amino acids. Germline-derived CDR1 and CDR2 are SGHVS and FQNEAQ. This chain's CDR3 is CASSLGRDRWEETQYF. CDR3 in DNA: TGTGCCAGCAGCTTAGGTCGGGACCGCTGGGAGGAGACCCAGTACTTC.

There are a few counts of this clonotype. The V call is TRBV9, the J call TRBJ2-7; 8 bases match TRBD2. V gave up 3 bases and J gave up 7 bases; unmatched junction bases: 3. The CDR3 is 12 amino acids. From germline, CDR1 is SGDLS and CDR2 YYNGEE. The CDR3 protein is CASSGTSREQYF. In DNA form, the CDR3 reads TGTGCCAGCAGCGGGACTAGCAGAGAGCAGTACTTC.

This clonotype was recorded many times. The chain couples TRBV20-1 to TRBJ2-7; TRBD2 might be the D (7 bases). Per germline, CDR1 DFQATT and CDR2 SNEGSKA (reference sequence). V was cut by 5 bases and J by 5 bases, with 16 bases left in between. CDR3 size: 13 residues. The CDR3 DNA reads TGCAGTGCTGCCCACGGCGGGGGCCACGAGCAGTACTTC. Translating gives CSAAHGGGHEQYF.

The chain carries TRBV6-1 and TRBJ1-2, with unresolved D. This CDR3 has 11 amino acids. Trimming removed 6 bases at V and 8 bases at J, with 10 bases between. Germline V CDR1 and CDR2: MNHNS, SASEGT. Written as DNA, the CDR3 is TGTGCCAGCAGCGGAGGGTTCGGCTACACCTTC. Protein sequence: CASSGGFGYTF.

This clonotype showed up many times. The chain recombines TRBV20-1 with TRBJ1-5; 8 bases line up with TRBD1. Trimming took 2 bases from V and 5 from J; bases not matched to a gene: 5. Per the germline V gene, CDR1 is DFQATT and CDR2 is SNEGSKA (reference sequence). The CDR3 extends over 14 amino acids. CDR3 nucleotide sequence: TGCAGTGCTAGAAGGACAGGGAAGGATCAGCCCCAGCATTTT. Residues: CSARRTGKDQPQHF.

To note about this clonotype: Its ends do not fully match the called genes, so a read error is possible. The genes are TRBV5-6 and TRBJ2-7, with TRBD2 as a possible D gene (6 bases). Germline V lookup: CDR1 SGHDT, CDR2 YYEEEE. This CDR3 is built from 15 residues. In DNA, the CDR3 is TGTGCCAGCAGCTTCTTGGGACTCGGAGATCACGAGCAGTGCTTC. Translation gives CASSFLGLGDHEQCF.

The V call is TRBV19, the J call TRBJ2-7; no clear D gene. Germline V lookup: CDR1 LNHDA, CDR2 SQIVND (reference sequence). The germline V and J ends were trimmed by 4 bases and 2 bases, with 6 bases remaining between them. The CDR3 has 12 residues. The CDR3 DNA reads as TGTGCCAGTAGTAACCAGGCCTACGAGCAGTACTTC. This translates into CASSNQAYEQYF.

The rearrangement uses TRBV9 and TRBJ1-3; no firm D call. The CDR3 is 16 amino acids. V lost 5 bases, J lost 2 bases, and 17 bases lay in between. Germline assignment: CDR1 SGDLS and CDR2 YYNGEE. CDR3 sequence reads: CASSHEDTVPGNTIYF. CDR3 sequence (DNA): TGTGCCAGCAGTCACGAAGACACTGTACCTGGAAACACCATATATTTT. Complete variable domain (other parts from reference TRBV9 and TRBJ1-3): DSGVTQTPKHLITATGQRVTLRCSPRSGDLSVYWYQQSLDQGLQFLIQYYNGEERAKGNILERFSAQQFPDLHSELNLSSLELGDSALYFCASSHEDTVPGNTIYFGEGSWLTVV.

This clonotype was seen a few times. This chain joins TRBV25-1 and TRBJ1-1, with D unresolved. The length of the CDR3 is 12 residues. Germline loops: CDR1 MGHDK, CDR2 SYGVNS. Deletions cut 3 bases from V and 1 base from J, with 3 bases between. The CDR3 DNA reads as TGTGCCAGCAGTGACAGGAACACTGAAGCTTTCTTT. Its protein is CASSDRNTEAFF. Full variable domain (remainder filled in from reference TRBV25-1 and TRBJ1-1): EADIYQTPRYLVIGTGKKITLECSQTMGHDKMYWYQQDPGMELHLIHYSYGVNSTEKGDLSSESTVSRIRTEHFPLTLESARPSHTSQYLCASSDRNTEAFFGQGTRLTVV.

Only a few counts were recorded for this clonotype. This rearrangement joins TRBV10-3 to TRBJ1-1; TRBD1 is a possible D gene (5 bases). The CDR3 is made up of 15 amino acids. Germline CDR1 ENHRY, CDR2 SYGVKD. Deletions cut 4 bases from V and 4 bases from J, with 16 bases between. The CDR3 sequence is CAISAGGGIFTEAFF. The CDR3 DNA reads TGTGCCATCAGTGCGGGGGGGGGGATTTTCACTGAAGCTTTCTTT.

This clonotype was detected ten times or more. The chain links TRBV12-3 or TRBV12-4 to TRBJ2-7; 9 bases align to TRBD1. V was pared by 1 base and J by 2 bases, with 3 bases of the junction left unmatched. The CDR3 covers 15 residues. CDR3: CASSLGTGDAYEQYF. CDR3 coding DNA: TGTGCCAGCAGTTTAGGGACAGGGGATGCCTACGAGCAGTACTTC.

This clonotype appeared once. CDR3 loop: CASSLGQGTPGANVLTF. In nucleotides, the CDR3 is TGTGCCAGCAGCTTAGGACAGGGTACCCCTGGGGCCAACGTCCTGACTTTC. The rearrangement links TRBV11-3 to TRBJ2-6; 7 nucleotides align to TRBD1. This CDR3 has 17 residues. The ends lost 1 base at V and 2 bases at J; junction bases unmatched: 5. Per the germline V gene, CDR1 is SGHNT and CDR2 is YENEEA. Complete variable domain (other parts from reference TRBV11-3 and TRBJ2-6): EAGVVQSPRYKIIEKKQPVAFWCNPISGHNTLYWYLQNLGQGPELLIRYENEEAVDDSQLPKDRFSAERLKGVDSTLKIQPAELGDSAVYLCASSLGQGTPGANVLTFGAGSRLTVL.

This chain joins TRBV6-5 and TRBJ1-1; D call uncertain. V dropped 0 bases and J dropped 5 bases, with 7 bases sitting between them. The CDR3 loop spans 13 amino acids. Germline loops: CDR1 MNHEY, CDR2 SVGAGI. The CDR3 DNA follows: TGTGCCAGCAGTTACTCGGTGGGGACTGAAGCTTTCTTT. Protein sequence: CASSYSVGTEAFF.

This clonotype came up many times. The chain links TRBV5-6 to TRBJ2-7; a weak D match, TRBD1 (6 bases). The CDR3 extends over 16 amino acids. Germline loops: CDR1 SGHDT, CDR2 YYEEEE. The V gene lost 4 bases and the J gene lost 1 base, with 18 bases spanning the gap. The CDR3: CASSPTLRDKSYEQYF. Written as DNA, the CDR3 is TGTGCCAGCAGCCCGACGTTACGGGACAAGTCCTACGAGCAGTACTTC.

This clonotype showed up many times. The chain combines TRBV20-1 with TRBJ2-3; a weak D match, TRBD2 (6 bases). The CDR3 is 14 amino acids. Trimming left V 6 bases short and J 3 bases short, with 16 bases between. Per germline, CDR1 DFQATT and CDR2 SNEGSKA (reference sequence). This CDR3 is CSAFRGIGTDTQYF. CDR3 DNA sequence: TGCAGTGCATTTCGGGGGATAGGGACAGATACGCAGTATTTT.

This clonotype was picked up many times. The chain carries TRBV5-5 and TRBJ2-7; TRBD2 is a possible D gene (5 bases). V lost 7 bases to trimming and J lost 2 bases, with 19 bases between them. The CDR3 extends over 15 amino acids. CDR1 and CDR2 from the germline V gene are SGHKS and YYEKEE (reference sequence). The CDR3 DNA reads TGTGCCAGCGCCAGCGGTGCGCACACTCCCTACGAGCAGTACTTC. Protein: CASASGAHTPYEQYF.

The V call is TRBV4-1, the J call TRBJ2-1; tentatively, D is TRBD2 (6 bases). The germline V gene encodes CDR1 MGHRA and CDR2 YSYEKL. This CDR3 is 11 amino acids long. The ends were cut back, 7 bases at V and 9 bases at J, with 10 bases in the middle. The CDR3 here is CASKLAREQFF. The CDR3 DNA is TGCGCCAGCAAACTAGCACGTGAGCAGTTCTTC.

A note on this clonotype: Being one base from a much bigger clone, this may be a read error. The V and J genes are TRBV7-8 and TRBJ2-1, with D possibly being TRBD1 (7 bases). Trimming shortened V by 1 base and J by 8 bases, and 18 bases separated the two germline ends. The CDR3 sequence is 16 residues long. CDR1 and CDR2 (germline): SGHVS, FQNEAQ. Here the CDR3 reads CASSLGRGQRSDEQFF. The CDR3 nucleotides read TGTGCCAGCAGCTTAGGGAGGGGGCAACGCTCCGATGAGCAGTTCTTC.

This clonotype has just a few counts. The junction departs from the called germline gene at one end, perhaps through a read error. V is TRBV5-1 and J is TRBJ2-5, with 11 bases that match TRBD2. Germline assignment: CDR1 SGHRS and CDR2 YFSETQ. The CDR3 covers 16 residues. CDR3 bases: TGTGCCAGCAGCCCTATCCCCTTAGCGGGGGGGGAGATCCAGTACTTC. It encodes CASSPIPLAGGEIQYF. Combining the CDR3 with reference TRBV5-1 and TRBJ2-5 gives the whole variable domain KAGVTQTPRYLIKTRGQQVTLSCSPISGHRSVSWYQQTPGQGLQFLFEYFSETQRNKGNFPGRFSGRQFSNSRSEMNVSTLELGDSALYLCASSPIPLAGGEIQYFGPGTRLLVL.

This clonotype has at least ten counts. The chain couples TRBV18 to TRBJ2-1; 11 nucleotides line up with TRBD2. The junction had 5 bases not matched to a gene; V was cut back by 2 bases and J by 5 bases. CDR3 length equals 16 residues. CDR1 is KGHSH, CDR2 LQKENI, per germline. The CDR3 DNA sequence: TGTGCCAGCTCACCAACTGGACTAGCGGGTAACAATGAGCAGTTCTTC. Its translation is CASSPTGLAGNNEQFF.

At least ten counts were recorded for this clonotype. The genes are TRBV28 and TRBJ2-7; D unclear. This CDR3 has 12 amino acids. Trimming shortened V by 2 bases and J by 3 bases, and 5 bases separated the two germline ends. Germline V gene sequence: CDR1 MDHEN, CDR2 SYDVKM. This CDR3 is CASSLRVYEQYF. CDR3 coding DNA: TGTGCCAGCAGTTTAAGGGTCTACGAGCAGTACTTC.